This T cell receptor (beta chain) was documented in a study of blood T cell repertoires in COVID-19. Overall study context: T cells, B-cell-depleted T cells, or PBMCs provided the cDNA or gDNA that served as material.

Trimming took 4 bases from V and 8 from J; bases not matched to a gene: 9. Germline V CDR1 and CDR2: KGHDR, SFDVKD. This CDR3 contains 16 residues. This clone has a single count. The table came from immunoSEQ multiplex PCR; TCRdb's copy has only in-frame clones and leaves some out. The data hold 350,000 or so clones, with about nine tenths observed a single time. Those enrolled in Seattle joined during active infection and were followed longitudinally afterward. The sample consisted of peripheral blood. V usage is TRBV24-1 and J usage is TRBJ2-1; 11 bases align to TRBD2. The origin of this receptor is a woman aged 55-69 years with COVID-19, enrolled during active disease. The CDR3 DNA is TGTGCCACCAGTGACTTTAGCGGGGGGGCTTTGGATGAGCAGTTCTTC. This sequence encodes CATSDFSGGALDEQFF.